This T cell receptor (beta chain) was identified during a study of metastatic and nonmetastatic thyroid tumors. Turning to the study itself: Comparison of repertoires was carried out across blood and tumor or nodule tissue from malignant and benign thyroid patients.

Whole-study results and caveats: Significantly greater TCR beta diversity was reportedly found in malignant thyroid tumors than in benign nodules (in blood and tumor).

Patients had received no treatment of any kind before thyroid surgery. V was cut by 5 bases and J by 2 bases, with 12 bases left in between. The CDR3 is made up of 14 amino acids. CDR1 and CDR2 (germline): SGHVS, FQNEAQ. Study processing details: Across clinicopathological groups, CDR3 differences served as the basis for building a distant-metastasis classifier for papillary thyroid cancer. Through MiXCR, TCRdb re-clonotyped the PCR reads. The V and J calls, along with clone size, are taken from TCRdb and not from the paper's own processing. Of around 20,000 clones in the sample, around 15% are singletons; the top ten hold roughly 40%. This clone occurred many times. The target antigen is unknown.

The specimen was blood. This sequence was found in a female donor with papillary thyroid cancer or a benign thyroid nodule (not recorded which). Some clones in this sample may be carry-over from other donors' samples. The chain has TRBV7-8 and TRBJ2-5; D gene unclear. This chain's CDR3 is CASSRSDAQETQYF. CDR3 in DNA: TGTGCCAGCAGCCGGTCCGACGCTCAAGAGACCCAGTACTTC.